This T cell receptor (beta chain) was profiled in a study of T cell responses to AZD1222 COVID-19 vaccine. Study results and caveats: A mostly white British donor set with more females was recruited, and clonal diversity was possibly underestimated. Sampled repertoires all dated from after the peak T cell response.

Of note for this clone: The target antigen is unknown.

V lost 2 bases and J 9 bases, leaving 16 bases between the germline ends. The germline gives CDR1 KGHSH, CDR2 LQKENI. This CDR3 spans 14 amino acids. Libraries were prepared by immunoSEQ multiplex PCR; TCRdb keeps only in-frame clonotypes and omits some of them. The data hold 57,000 or so clones, with about 74% observed a single time. The receptor comes from an adult in good health. Sample: peripheral blood, taken on day 0 of AZD1222 vaccination. J is TRBJ2-5 and V is TRBV18; D gene ambiguous. The CDR3 DNA sequence: TGTGCCAGCTCACCAGAAGGCAACCCAAGGGCCCAGTACTTC. Encoded protein: CASSPEGNPRAQYF.